This T cell receptor (beta chain) was recorded in a study of STAT5B mutations in CD4+ large granular lymphocyte leukemia (dated by TCRdb to 2022 to 2024). Background for the entire study: Among healthy controls, the CDR3 'QG' motif was associated with a particular HLA allele. TCRbeta repertoires of CD4+ T-cell large granular lymphocyte leukemia patients were compared with those of healthy blood donors. The purity of purified fractions was confirmed by flow cytometry on FACSCanto II or FACSVerse to exceed 95% among lymphocytes.

V drops 0 bases and J drops 1 base, leaving 9 bases in between. Taken from cysteine to phenylalanine, the CDR3 has 15 residues. Solely the CDR3 DNA is kept, with 45 bases framed from the first base. CDR1 and CDR2 are drawn from the germline V gene (reference sequence): SEHNR, FQNEAQ. A note on this clone: There is no known antigen for this receptor. No base-level quality is on record; no much larger clone is a single base apart. Different DNA sequences within this sample yield the same CDR3.

General conclusions and limits of the study: Enrichment of TRBV06-family usage was observed among the top patient clones (8/27) relative to healthy controls (2/35). Greater clonality appeared to be present in CD4-sorted patient repertoires than in healthy CD4+ repertoires, and the difference was retained after the putative leukemic clones were removed. The data were not HLA-matched, and the relatively small sample size could explain the higher clonality seen in CD4+ compared with CD8+ T-LGLL. Main leukemic clonotypes were private to each patient, although roughly 26% of the main leukemic clonotypes were found at low frequency in the non-leukemic repertoires of other patients.

TCRbeta rearrangements were sequenced from genomic DNA using the immunoSEQ assay at survey resolution. Concerning the study's data processing: In the TCR sequencing data, the lowest productive clonotype frequency that could be detected was 2.59 x 10-5. Only productive TCRbeta rearrangements, meaning sequences that were complete and in-frame, were kept for the analyses. Sample clonality was computed as Simpson clonality in the immunoSEQ Analyzer version 3.0. Clones were categorized by frequency as very rare, small, medium, large (1-20%) or hyperexpanded (>20%). Generation probabilities were estimated with OLGA 1.2.3, V-gene circos plots were generated with VDJtools, specificities were searched for in VDJdb, and CDR3 motifs were identified with GLIPH. TCRdb took this table from immuneACCESS and kept in-frame rearrangements with V and J called. Such tables lack part of the clones; where checked against another copy, unresolved V genes explain under half of the gap, and the rest is unexplained. The V and J calls and clone size were taken over from that table, and D and trimming were inferred from the DNA. The sample profile shows about 45,000 clones; 80% to 90% of them were found once. About 2.8% of the sample goes to the ten largest clones.

The healthy control group was made up of more than 35 blood donors, and the Finnish Red Cross blood service supplied their buffy coats. All TCR-sequenced material derived from peripheral blood: patient blood samples and healthy donor buffy coats. Ficoll-Hypaque gradient centrifugation was used to isolate peripheral blood mononuclear cells. Magnetic purification was used to isolate CD4+ cells from the buffy coats of the healthy controls. The Gentra Puregene Cell and Tissue kit was used for genomic DNA extraction, and quantification was performed on a Qubit 2.0 fluorometer. The TCR originated in a human donor in good health. This sequence uses TRBV7-9 and TRBJ2-5; the D gene is not confidently resolved. Sequencing used CD4+ T cells from blood buffy coats. Here is the DNA: TGTGCCAGCAGCTTAGCGAGGCGCAGCCAAGAGACCCAGTACTTC. This gives the protein CASSLARRSQETQYF.